This entry lists 18 T cell receptor beta chains sequenced from one sample in a study of regulatory T cells in long-lasting Graves disease. Time point in this sample: persistent/refractory GD, antithyroid drugs over 5 years with positive TRAb. Isolated PBMC RNA provided the starting material for the TCR library. Arm-PCR of CDR3 regions with iRepertoire HTBI primers generated TCR beta libraries. TCRdb reprocessed the multiplex PCR reads via MiXCR and lists one record per CDR3 protein. The table lists more than 300,000 distinct CDR3 sequences, about 19% of them singletons. The sample in question was peripheral blood mononuclear cells (PBMCs), obtained when the disease was refractory, from a patient treated with antithyroid drugs. Receptors originate from a female donor with Graves disease.

This chain joins TRBV10-3 and TRBJ1-2; 8 nucleotides match TRBD1. The CDR3 contains 14 residues. With 6 bases clipped from V and 4 bases from J, the junction kept 7 bases outside the gene matches. Germline V lookup: CDR1 ENHRY, CDR2 SYGVKD. This chain's CDR3 is CAIRDRTGSYGYTF. The CDR3 bases are TGTGCCATCAGAGATCGGACAGGGAGCTATGGCTACACCTTC.

The V and J genes are TRBV18 and TRBJ1-3; a possible D gene is TRBD1 (5 bases). V was trimmed by 4 bases and J by 3 bases, leaving 13 bases between them. There are 15 residues in the CDR3. Germline CDR1 and CDR2: KGHSH and LQKENI. The CDR3 sequence is CASSHRDRGGNTIYF. The CDR3 region has the DNA TGTGCCAGCTCACACCGGGACCGGGGTGGAAACACCATATATTTT.

This clonotype occurred many times. This chain joins TRBV12-3 or TRBV12-4 and TRBJ1-2; weak D call: TRBD1 (5 bases). The V and J ends lost 7 bases and 5 bases respectively, with 17 bases between them. This CDR3 is 14 amino acids long. The CDR3 protein is CASKHGGNQYGYTF. The CDR3 DNA reads TGTGCCAGCAAACACGGGGGAAACCAATATGGCTACACCTTC.

About this clonotype itself: Mismatch with germline at one junction end may stem from a read error. The V call is TRBV7-9, the J call TRBJ1-2; D is ambiguous. The CDR3 runs 13 residues. Germline CDR1 is SEHNR and CDR2 is FQNEAQ (reference sequence). The CDR3 reads CAGSVGPPGGYTF. CDR3 nucleotide sequence: TGTGCCGGCAGCGTTGGACCACCGGGAGGCTACACCTTC.

This clonotype was seen ten or more times. The chain recombines TRBV12-3 or TRBV12-4 with TRBJ2-7; D gene unclear. CDR3 length: 12 residues. Trimming stripped 5 bases from V and 2 bases from J, with 7 bases between. The CDR3 nucleotides are TGTGCCAGCAGTCCAGACACCTACGAGCAGTACTTC. This sequence encodes CASSPDTYEQYF.

With regard to this clonotype: A much bigger clone sits one base away, suggesting this may be a read error. This sequence joins TRBV20-1 and TRBJ1-1; D is ambiguous. Germline V gene sequence: CDR1 DFQATT, CDR2 SNEGSKA (reference sequence). The CDR3 contains 10 residues. V was clipped by 3 bases and J by 9 bases, with 8 bases between them. The CDR3 nucleotides are TGCAGTGCTAGGCGGGTTAAAGCTTTCTTT. This codes for CSARRVKAFF.

This clonotype was recorded many times. The V call is TRBV28, the J call TRBJ2-5, with 14 bases lining up with TRBD2. Germline V CDR1 and CDR2: MDHEN, SYDVKM. V lost 5 bases and J lost 5; bases outside the gene matches: 10. CDR3 length: 17 residues. CDR3 in DNA: TGTGCCAGCAGTCCCGGGACTAGCGGGAGATGGGAGGAGACCCAGTACTTC. As protein: CASSPGTSGRWEETQYF. Full variable domain (missing parts from reference TRBV28 and TRBJ2-5): DVKVTQSSRYLVKRTGEKVFLECVQDMDHENMFWYRQDPGLGLRLIYFSYDVKMKEKGDIPEGYSVSREKKERFSLILESASTNQTSMYLCASSPGTSGRWEETQYFGPGTRLLVL.

This clonotype appeared many times. The chain couples TRBV7-2 to TRBJ1-2; D unclear. The CDR3 loop spans 14 amino acids. Trimming took off 1 base at V and 4 bases at J, with 10 bases between the two ends. From germline, CDR1 is SGHTA and CDR2 FQGNSA. CDR3 sequence (DNA): TGTGCCAGCAGCTTAGGGGCCTCGTTCTATGGCTACACCTTC. It encodes CASSLGASFYGYTF.

This clonotype came up many times. The rearrangement uses TRBV20-1 and TRBJ2-7; the match to TRBD1 covers 8 bases. This CDR3 spans 14 amino acids. V was clipped by 3 bases and J by 3 bases; unmatched bases: 7. The V gene's germline CDR1 is DFQATT and CDR2 SNEGSKA (reference sequence). DNA for the CDR3: TGCAGTGCTAGGGAGACAGGGGTCAACTACGAGCAGTACTTC. Translation gives CSARETGVNYEQYF.

This clonotype was found many times. The V call is TRBV7-9, the J call TRBJ2-7; D ambiguous. CDR3 length: 12 amino acids. V gave up 5 bases and J gave up 5 bases, with 10 bases separating them. Germline CDR1 and CDR2: SEHNR and FQNEAQ (reference sequence). CDR3 nucleotides: TGTGCCAGCAGCCCTGACGCTGACGAGCAGTACTTC. Translating gives CASSPDADEQYF.

This clonotype was observed a handful of times. The rearrangement links TRBV19 to TRBJ2-2; 7 bases align to TRBD1. CDR1 is LNHDA, CDR2 SQIVND, per germline (reference sequence). Trimming at V came to 1 base and at J to 1 base, leaving 0 bases not matched to a gene. This CDR3 region has 15 residues. CDR3 DNA sequence: TGTGCCAGTAGTATAGGACAGGGGAACACCGGGGAGCTGTTTTTT. It specifies CASSIGQGNTGELFF. The complete variable domain, with remaining parts taken from reference TRBV19 and TRBJ2-2, reads DGGITQSPKYLFRKEGQNVTLSCEQNLNHDAMYWYRQDPGQGLRLIYYSQIVNDFQKGDIAEGYSVSREKKESFPLTVTSAQKNPTAFYLCASSIGQGNTGELFFGEGSRLTVL.

Ten or more counts support this clonotype. One end of the junction does not line up with germline, which may come from a read error. This sequence joins TRBV12-3 or TRBV12-4 and TRBJ2-7; 11 bases map to TRBD2. The CDR3 spans 14 residues. The CDR3 DNA follows: TGTGCCAGCAGCTTAGCGGGGGGGCCCCACGAGCAGTACTTC. The encoded protein is CASSLAGGPHEQYF.

This chain uses TRBV18 with TRBJ2-7, with 9 bases that match TRBD2. This CDR3 region has 14 residues. Unmatched junction bases numbered 6, after V lost 5 bases and J lost 4 bases. Looked up from germline, CDR1 is KGHSH and CDR2 is LQKENI. Written as DNA, the CDR3 is TGTGCCAGCTCATCTACTAGCGGGCAGTACGAGCAGTACTTC. It translates to CASSSTSGQYEQYF.

This clonotype was recorded many times. The V call is TRBV5-1, the J call TRBJ1-1; no firm D call. Germline CDR1 is SGHRS and CDR2 is YFSETQ. The CDR3 has 16 amino acids. The germline V and J ends were trimmed by 4 bases and 1 base, with 17 bases remaining between them. The CDR3 sequence is CASSLRTVTANTEAFF. In nucleotides, the CDR3 is TGCGCCAGCAGCCTTCGGACCGTAACCGCGAACACTGAAGCTTTCTTT.

The chain employs TRBV19 and TRBJ1-1; tentative D call: TRBD1 (6 bases). CDR3 length: 13 residues. The germline V gene has CDR1 LNHDA and CDR2 SQIVND (reference sequence). V lost 7 bases to trimming and J lost 5 bases, with 14 bases between them. The CDR3 region is CASTLTGMTEAFF. The DNA of the CDR3 is TGTGCCAGTACCTTAACAGGGATGACTGAAGCTTTCTTT.

This clonotype was detected ten times or more. The chain has TRBV7-6 and TRBJ1-2, with 7 bases identical to TRBD1. The V and J ends lost 0 bases and 1 base, in that order; junction bases with no gene match: 14. Germline V gene lookup returns CDR1 SGHVS and CDR2 FNYEAQ. The CDR3 sequence is 19 residues long. In DNA form, the CDR3 reads TGTGCCAGCAGCTTAGCCCTGGGACAGCCGTCGGGAGATAACTATGGCTACACCTTC. As protein: CASSLALGQPSGDNYGYTF.

This clonotype was counted ten times or more. The CDR3 loop is CASSPRTGGAKNIQYF. CDR3 DNA: TGTGCCAGCAGTCCCCGGACAGGTGGAGCCAAAAACATTCAGTACTTC. The genes are TRBV28 and TRBJ2-4; 7 nucleotides agree with TRBD1. The J segment lost 0 bases and the V segment lost 5 bases, leaving 7 bases of the junction unmatched. The CDR3 loop spans 16 amino acids. Germline values: CDR1 MDHEN, CDR2 SYDVKM.

There are a few counts of this clonotype. The chain is built from TRBV2 and TRBJ2-7; weak D call: TRBD2 (6 bases). This CDR3 has 13 amino acids. Trimming removed 10 bases at V and 0 bases at J, with 13 bases between. The germline V gene encodes CDR1 SNHLY and CDR2 FYNNEI. The CDR3 loop reads CATGTDISYEQYF. The CDR3 DNA sequence: TGTGCCACCGGGACTGATATCTCCTACGAGCAGTACTTC.